The 10 T cell receptor beta chains reported below all come from one sample, sequenced in a study of T cell repertoires in cytomegalovirus infection. Each CDR3 protein gets one entry after TCRdb re-called the reads with MiXCR. The sample holds a few hundred thousand distinct CDR3 sequences, roughly 34% seen once. No antigen has been assigned to these receptors. The sample consisted of cultured PBMCs, taken from culture after CMV antigen stimulation. These receptors were taken from a human donor in good health (CMV status not recorded). Some clones in this sample may be carry-over from other donors' samples.

This clonotype was detected a few times. The rearrangement links TRBV4-1 to TRBJ2-1; D is perhaps TRBD2 (6 bases). This CDR3 is 14 amino acids long. V was pared by 4 bases and J by 9 bases, with 16 bases between. CDR1 and CDR2 (germline): MGHRA, YSYEKL. The CDR3 loop reads CASSLHASAGEQFF. The CDR3 DNA reads as TGCGCCAGCAGCCTTCACGCCTCAGCGGGTGAGCAGTTCTTC.

This clonotype was counted ten times or more. V usage is TRBV12-3 or TRBV12-4 and J usage is TRBJ2-3; D may be TRBD2 (6 bases). The V end was cut by 6 bases, the J end by 5 bases, with 18 bases between. This CDR3 is built from 15 residues. CDR3 sequence: CASRPRLGRRDTQYF. The CDR3 DNA sequence: TGTGCCAGCAGACCGAGACTAGGGCGGCGAGATACGCAGTATTTT.

J is TRBJ2-1 and V is TRBV4-3; D is unclear. The CDR3 totals 15 residues. From germline, CDR1 is LGHNA and CDR2 YSLEER. Trimming pared 2 bases from V and 4 bases from J, leaving 12 bases between. The CDR3 spells CASSQSSGRYNEQFF. The CDR3 DNA sequence: TGCGCCAGCAGCCAAAGCTCCGGCCGGTACAATGAGCAGTTCTTC.

The V call is TRBV2, the J call TRBJ1-1, with D possibly TRBD1 on 6 matching bases. Germline lookup yields CDR1 SNHLY and CDR2 FYNNEI. V was trimmed by 7 bases and J by 4 bases, leaving 19 bases between them. The length of the CDR3 is 15 residues. CDR3 sequence (DNA): TGTGCCAGCAATCTGGCGGGGGGCATGGGCACTGAAGCTTTCTTT. Translation gives CASNLAGGMGTEAFF. Variable domain in full (rest from reference TRBV2 and TRBJ1-1): EPEVTQTPSHQVTQMGQEVILRCVPISNHLYFYWYRQILGQKVEFLVSFYNNEISEKSEIFDDQFSVERPDGSNFTLKIRSTKLEDSAMYFCASNLAGGMGTEAFFGQGTRLTVV.

This clonotype was seen at least ten times. V gene TRBV7-8 combines with J gene TRBJ2-1, with 14 nucleotides matching TRBD2. CDR3 length equals 17 residues. The junction had 5 bases not matched to a gene; V was cut back by 1 base and J by 6 bases. Germline assignment: CDR1 SGHVS and CDR2 FQNEAQ. The CDR3, as DNA: TGTGCCAGCAGCTTAGTACCCGGGACTAGCGGGAGCAATGAGCAGTTCTTC. Amino acid sequence: CASSLVPGTSGSNEQFF.

This clonotype was seen many times. This chain connects TRBV6-5 to TRBJ2-1; no definite D call. CDR1 and CDR2 (germline): MNHEY, SVGAGI. The CDR3 contains 13 residues. V lost 0 bases and J 4 bases, leaving 4 bases between the germline ends. The CDR3 reads CASSYSTYNEQFF. The DNA of the CDR3 is TGTGCCAGCAGTTACTCGACGTACAATGAGCAGTTCTTC.

The table lists this clonotype with a few counts. The V gene is TRBV25-1, the J gene TRBJ1-4; D remains ambiguous. The germline CDR1 and CDR2 sequences are MGHDK and SYGVNS. Deletions cut 3 bases from V and 11 bases from J, with 13 bases between. This CDR3 spans 13 amino acids. This CDR3 reads CASSEWEAWKLFF. Here the CDR3 DNA reads TGTGCCAGCAGTGAGTGGGAGGCTTGGAAACTGTTTTTT.

The chain employs TRBV19 and TRBJ2-7, with D possibly TRBD1 on 6 matching bases. There are 13 residues in the CDR3. Germline loops: CDR1 LNHDA, CDR2 SQIVND (reference sequence). The V end was cut by 7 bases, the J end by 6 bases, with 16 bases between. Here the CDR3 DNA reads TGTGCCAGTACCACGAGGGGGAGTGGCGAGCAGTACGTC. As protein: CASTTRGSGEQYV.

In this sample, this clonotype turned up a few times. The CDR3 loop reads CASSMDRGLGEAFF. CDR3 sequence (DNA): TGTGCCAGTAGTATGGACAGGGGGCTGGGTGAAGCTTTCTTT. V and J are TRBV19 and TRBJ1-1; 11 bases agree with TRBD1. CDR1 LNHDA and CDR2 SQIVND come from the germline V gene (reference sequence). The V gene end was trimmed by 3 bases and the J gene end by 7 bases; junction bases not matched to a gene: 4. The CDR3 is 14 amino acids.

The chain has TRBV7-6 and TRBJ2-1; the D gene is possibly TRBD1 (5 bases). The CDR3 runs to 14 residues. The V gene lost 0 bases and the J gene lost 8 bases, with 11 bases spanning the gap. From germline, CDR1 is SGHVS and CDR2 FNYEAQ. For the CDR3, the DNA is TGTGCCAGCAGCTTAGCTCTCCTCAGGGATGAGCAGTTCTTC. Its translation: CASSLALLRDEQFF.